What follows are 7 T cell receptor beta chains derived from one specimen sequenced in a study of Ad26.COV2.S vaccination and SARS-CoV-2 variants. The treatment: around 19 received Ad26.COV2.S at low or high dose, single or two shots; about five received placebo; per-sample allocation not given. Sampling was performed 63 days after the first vaccine or placebo injection. Libraries were prepared by immunoSEQ multiplex PCR; TCRdb keeps only in-frame clonotypes and omits some of them. The data contain around 250,000 clones, approximately 90% of them singletons. Sequenced material: peripheral blood, taken in a trial of Ad26.COV2.S vaccine versus placebo. The receptors were gathered from a person aged 18-65 years who received the Ad26.COV2.S COVID-19 vaccine or a placebo.

This clone turned up a few times. V and J are TRBV4-1 and TRBJ2-2; 8 positions match TRBD1. This CDR3 comprises 16 residues. Losses at the gene ends were 0 bases for V and 3 bases for J; bases not matched to a gene: 3. From germline, CDR1 is MGHRA and CDR2 YSYEKL. The DNA of the CDR3 is TGCGCCAGCAGCCAAGACAGGGGGCTGGACACCGGGGAGCTGTTTTTT. Translating it yields CASSQDRGLDTGELFF.

The rearrangement joins TRBV7-2 to TRBJ1-2; maybe TRBD1 (5 bases). This CDR3 is built from 14 residues. Germline V gene lookup returns CDR1 SGHTA and CDR2 FQGNSA. Trimming removed 0 bases at V and 7 bases at J, with 12 bases between. The CDR3 spells CASSLAQGGAGYTF. DNA of the CDR3: TGTGCCAGCAGCTTAGCGCAGGGAGGAGCTGGCTACACCTTC.

V and J are TRBV7-2 and TRBJ2-5, with 9 nucleotides matching TRBD1. Germline V gene sequence: CDR1 SGHTA, CDR2 FQGNSA. J lost 1 base, V lost 3 bases, and 9 bases had no gene match. The CDR3 consists of 17 residues. The CDR3 DNA reads as TGTGCCAGCAGCTTCCCTTGGACAGGGGTACGCCAAGAGACCCAGTACTTC. Translation: CASSFPWTGVRQETQYF.

This clone occurred once. The rearrangement joins TRBV7-9 to TRBJ1-1; TRBD1 might be the D (5 bases). V was shortened by 1 base and J by 1 base, with 10 bases between the two germline ends. CDR3 length equals 15 residues. The germline V gene encodes CDR1 SEHNR and CDR2 FQNEAQ (reference sequence). CDR3 loop: CASSLGSGTNTEAFF. CDR3 DNA sequence: TGTGCCAGCAGCTTAGGGTCAGGGACGAACACTGAAGCTTTCTTT.

The genes are TRBV7-9 and TRBJ2-3; 13 bases agree with TRBD2. V lost 5 bases, J lost 3 bases, and 8 bases stayed unmatched. CDR1 SEHNR and CDR2 FQNEAQ come from the germline V gene (reference sequence). The length of the CDR3 is 17 residues. The CDR3 protein is CASSTGLAGIITDTQYF. Written as DNA, the CDR3 is TGTGCCAGCAGCACGGGACTAGCGGGAATCATTACAGATACGCAGTATTTT.

The chain couples TRBV11-2 to TRBJ1-5; 9 nucleotides align to TRBD1. The J segment lost 3 bases and the V segment lost 5 bases, leaving 5 bases of the junction unmatched. This CDR3 has 15 residues. The germline V gene encodes CDR1 SGHAT and CDR2 FQNNGV. In nucleotides, the CDR3 is TGTGCCAGCAGCCCGGGACAGGGCGACAATCAGCCCCAGCATTTT. Translated: CASSPGQGDNQPQHF.

The chain links TRBV19 to TRBJ2-6; D is perhaps TRBD1 (6 bases). The CDR3 runs 13 residues. The germline V and J ends were trimmed by 7 bases and 9 bases, with 13 bases remaining between them. CDR1 and CDR2 from the germline V gene are LNHDA and SQIVND (reference sequence). CDR3 in DNA: TGTGCCAGTACGTGGACAGCCGGCAACGTCCTGACTTTC. It yields the protein CASTWTAGNVLTF.